Shown below are 24 T cell receptor beta chains from a single sample sequenced in a study of long-term antiretroviral therapy in people with HIV. Sequencing relied on immunoSEQ assay v3.0, run at survey level. Some clones are missing from TCRdb's copy, which holds only in-frame ones; the method was immunoSEQ multiplex PCR. The table has about 17,000 clones, nearly 80% seen once. The starting material was unsorted PBMCs, obtained 0.3 years after starting antiretroviral therapy. The source is a woman aged 45 to 65 with HIV.

This clone was detected a few times. The chain carries TRBV7-9 and TRBJ2-7; D call uncertain. With 3 bases removed from V and 7 bases from J, the gap between germline ends came to 16 bases. Germline loops: CDR1 SEHNR, CDR2 FQNEAQ (reference sequence). The CDR3 contains 14 residues. CDR3 loop: CASSFGDKRFEQYV. In DNA form, the CDR3 reads TGTGCCAGCAGCTTCGGCGACAAACGGTTTGAGCAGTACGTC.

This chain connects TRBV9 to TRBJ1-1, with TRBD1 as a possible D gene (6 bases). The germline V gene has CDR1 SGDLS and CDR2 YYNGEE. This CDR3 spans 14 amino acids. V was shortened by 4 bases and J by 6 bases, with 16 bases between the two germline ends. The DNA of the CDR3 is TGTGCCAGCAGCCCCGGGGGGCGGGGGGCTGAAGCTTTCTTT. Translation: CASSPGGRGAEAFF. The variable domain in full, completed from reference TRBV9 and TRBJ1-1, reads DSGVTQTPKHLITATGQRVTLRCSPRSGDLSVYWYQQSLDQGLQFLIQYYNGEERAKGNILERFSAQQFPDLHSELNLSSLELGDSALYFCASSPGGRGAEAFFGQGTRLTVV.

V and J are TRBV6-5 and TRBJ1-4, with D maybe TRBD1 (5 bases). This CDR3 region has 15 residues. V lost 1 base to trimming and J lost 1 base, with 7 bases between them. Germline CDR1 MNHEY, CDR2 SVGAGI. CDR3 sequence reads: CASSYFQGTNEKLFF. CDR3 nucleotides: TGTGCCAGCAGTTACTTTCAGGGAACTAATGAAAAACTGTTTTTT.

The V and J genes are TRBV6-5 and TRBJ1-1; D is uncertain. The V gene's germline CDR1 is MNHEY and CDR2 SVGAGI. The CDR3 contains 15 residues. Trimming removed 2 bases from V and 0 bases from J, with 10 bases in between. As DNA, the CDR3 is TGTGCCAGCAGTTACGGCTTCGGGATGAACACTGAAGCTTTCTTT. Protein product: CASSYGFGMNTEAFF.

The rearrangement joins TRBV10-3 to TRBJ2-2; TRBD1 might be the D (6 bases). The CDR3 has 14 residues. Trimming removed 3 bases from V and 8 bases from J, with 13 bases in between. Germline-derived CDR1 and CDR2 are ENHRY and SYGVKD. The CDR3 sequence: CAISESPGEGELFF. CDR3 nucleotides: TGTGCCATCAGTGAATCGCCAGGGGAGGGGGAGCTGTTTTTT.

This clone was seen only a few times. The genes are TRBV6-1 and TRBJ2-3; 10 bases fit TRBD2. This CDR3 comprises 15 residues. In germline, CDR1 is MNHNS, CDR2 SASEGT. V lost 5 bases, J lost 1 base, and 3 bases stayed unmatched. The CDR3 DNA reads TGTGCCAGCAGTAGTCTAGCGGGGGGCACAGATACGCAGTATTTT. This encodes CASSSLAGGTDTQYF.

This clone came up a few times. This chain joins TRBV6-1 and TRBJ1-4; TRBD1 agrees at 8 bases. The CDR3 totals 16 residues. The junction had 9 bases not matched to a gene; V was cut back by 4 bases and J by 5 bases. Germline V gives CDR1 MNHNS, CDR2 SASEGT. CDR3 nucleotide sequence: TGTGCCAGCAGTGGGGGGACAGGCAAAAGAAATGAAAAACTGTTTTTT. This codes for CASSGGTGKRNEKLFF.

The rearrangement uses TRBV6-5 and TRBJ1-5; possible D gene TRBD1, 5 bases. V gave up 6 bases and J gave up 7 bases, with 16 bases separating them. CDR1 is MNHEY, CDR2 SVGAGI, per germline. The CDR3 sequence is 14 residues long. The CDR3 protein is CASRQAADGQPQHF. As DNA, the CDR3 is TGTGCCAGCAGACAGGCCGCGGACGGGCAGCCCCAGCATTTT.

The gene calls are TRBV6-1 and TRBJ1-5; D unclear. This CDR3 is built from 13 residues. The germline V gene encodes CDR1 MNHNS and CDR2 SASEGT. The V gene lost 3 bases and the J gene lost 1 base, with 4 bases spanning the gap. The CDR3 nucleotides are TGTGCCAGCAGTGACTGGAGCAATCAGCCCCAGCATTTT. This sequence encodes CASSDWSNQPQHF.

Judged by abundance, this clone is medium-sized. The chain joins TRBV4-1 to TRBJ1-2, with 7 bases matching TRBD1. Trimming cost V 3 bases and J 0 bases; bases outside gene matches: 4. This CDR3 region has 15 residues. Germline V gene sequence: CDR1 MGHRA, CDR2 YSYEKL. CDR3 amino acids: CASSQGQRTNYGYTF. The CDR3 coding sequence is TGCGCCAGCAGCCAGGGACAGCGTACTAACTATGGCTACACCTTC.

Of note for this clone: One end of the junction varies from germline; a read error may be responsible. The rearrangement uses TRBV19 and TRBJ1-1; the D gene is possibly TRBD1 (6 bases). Germline V CDR1 and CDR2: LNHDA, SQIVND (reference sequence). The CDR3 sequence is 15 residues long. The CDR3 nucleotides are TGTGCCAGTAGTATGGACCGGGGGCTGAAAACTGAAGCTTTCTTT. Protein sequence: CASSMDRGLKTEAFF.

This chain uses TRBV6-5 with TRBJ2-5; 8 bases map to TRBD1. The CDR3 runs 14 residues. In germline, CDR1 is MNHEY, CDR2 SVGAGI. The V segment lost 6 bases and the J segment 2 bases; nucleotides outside the gene matches: 5. The CDR3 DNA sequence: TGTGCCAGCAGGGGACAGGCCATTCAAGAGACCCAGTACTTC. Protein sequence: CASRGQAIQETQYF.

This chain uses TRBV6-1 with TRBJ2-1; D perhaps matches TRBD2 (6 bases). The CDR3 length is 12 residues. With 0 bases removed from V and 15 bases from J, the gap between germline ends came to 12 bases. Germline V CDR1 and CDR2: MNHNS, SASEGT. CDR3: CASSEAGGTTFF. CDR3 DNA: TGTGCCAGCAGTGAAGCCGGGGGAACTACGTTCTTC.

J is TRBJ2-2 and V is TRBV12-5; 9 positions agree with TRBD2. The V gene end was trimmed by 2 bases and the J gene end by 2 bases; junction bases not matched to a gene: 9. Germline V gene lookup returns CDR1 LGHNT and CDR2 FRNRAP. This CDR3 is built from 18 residues. The CDR3 region is CASGLLWVAGANTGELFF. The CDR3 coding sequence is TGTGCTAGTGGTTTGCTATGGGTAGCGGGGGCCAACACCGGGGAGCTGTTTTTT.

The rearrangement joins TRBV15 to TRBJ1-1, with D unclear. V was clipped by 1 base and J by 4 bases, with 7 bases between them. The CDR3 spans 13 residues. Germline-derived CDR1 and CDR2 are LNHNV and YYDKDF (reference sequence). CDR3 sequence: CATSRGYSTEAFF. The CDR3 DNA is TGTGCCACCAGCAGAGGGTATTCCACTGAAGCTTTCTTT. Full variable domain (missing parts from reference TRBV15 and TRBJ1-1): DAMVIQNPRYQVTQFGKPVTLSCSQTLNHNVMYWYQQKSSQAPKLLFHYYDKDFNNEADTPDNFQSRRPNTSFCFLDIRSPGLGDTAMYLCATSRGYSTEAFFGQGTRLTVV.

The table lists this clone with a few counts. This sequence joins TRBV10-2 and TRBJ1-2; unclear D gene. This CDR3 has 11 residues. The germline CDR1 and CDR2 sequences are WSHSY and SAAADI. V shed 8 bases and J shed 8 bases, with 12 bases lying between them. The CDR3 is CASHGNGGYTF. The CDR3 bases are TGCGCCAGCCACGGAAATGGAGGCTACACCTTC.

This chain joins TRBV7-9 and TRBJ2-5; 9 nucleotides align to TRBD2. The CDR3 is made up of 16 amino acids. Germline assignment: CDR1 SEHNR and CDR2 FQNEAQ (reference sequence). Germline trimming cut 1 base from V and 5 bases from J; bases unmatched to any gene: 8. The CDR3 reads CASSLGAGGHMETQYF. In nucleotides, the CDR3 is TGTGCCAGCAGCTTAGGAGCGGGGGGTCACATGGAGACCCAGTACTTC.

The gene calls are TRBV9 and TRBJ2-6; 7 positions match TRBD2. Germline CDR1 SGDLS, CDR2 YYNGEE. The CDR3 has 18 residues. Unmatched junction bases numbered 8, after V lost 2 bases and J lost 0 bases. CDR3 amino acids: CASSVRDTGGSGANVLTF. Written as DNA, the CDR3 is TGTGCCAGCAGCGTTCGCGATACGGGGGGCTCTGGGGCCAACGTCCTGACTTTC. Full variable domain (remainder filled in from reference TRBV9 and TRBJ2-6): DSGVTQTPKHLITATGQRVTLRCSPRSGDLSVYWYQQSLDQGLQFLIQYYNGEERAKGNILERFSAQQFPDLHSELNLSSLELGDSALYFCASSVRDTGGSGANVLTFGAGSRLTVL.

V is TRBV5-4 and J is TRBJ1-1; TRBD1 aligns across 8 bases. In germline, CDR1 is SGHNT, CDR2 YYREEE (reference sequence). There are 16 residues in the CDR3. V was pared by 4 bases and J by 3 bases, with 11 bases of the junction left unmatched. CDR3 residues: CASSIWTGPGDTEAFF. DNA for the CDR3: TGTGCCAGCAGCATTTGGACAGGGCCCGGGGACACTGAAGCTTTCTTT.

J is TRBJ2-1 and V is TRBV4-1; 14 positions match TRBD2. Germline CDR1 and CDR2: MGHRA and YSYEKL. With 1 base clipped from V and 6 bases from J, the junction kept 8 bases outside the gene matches. The CDR3 is 18 residues long. The DNA of the CDR3 is TGCGCCAGCAGCCAAGGTCGACTAGCGGGGGGGATCCTCAATGAGCAGTTCTTC. Residues: CASSQGRLAGGILNEQFF.

The chain combines TRBV6-6 with TRBJ1-2, with TRBD1 matching over 7 bases. Trimming cost V 0 bases and J 2 bases; bases outside gene matches: 6. Germline assignment: CDR1 MNHNY and CDR2 SVGAGI (reference sequence). CDR3 length equals 16 residues. CDR3 in DNA: TGTGCCAGCAGTTACTCACCGGACAGGCCCAACTATGGCTACACCTTC. Its translation: CASSYSPDRPNYGYTF.

The V call is TRBV4-1, the J call TRBJ2-1; no firm D call. V was shortened by 0 bases and J by 6 bases, with 9 bases between the two germline ends. Germline CDR1 reads MGHRA; CDR2 reads YSYEKL. The CDR3 is made up of 14 amino acids. The CDR3 reads CASSQDGSPNEQFF. DNA for the CDR3: TGCGCCAGCAGCCAAGATGGATCGCCCAATGAGCAGTTCTTC.

The chain has TRBV4-2 and TRBJ2-2, with a weak D call TRBD2 (5 bases). Trimming took off 2 bases at V and 6 bases at J, with 13 bases between the two ends. CDR1 and CDR2 from the germline V gene are LGHNA and YNFKEQ. This CDR3 contains 15 residues. The CDR3 sequence is CASSQPGRDSGELFF. In nucleotides, the CDR3 is TGTGCCAGCAGCCAACCCGGACGGGATTCCGGGGAGCTGTTTTTT.

J is TRBJ1-4 and V is TRBV7-9; the match to TRBD1 covers 9 bases. Germline V gene lookup returns CDR1 SEHNR and CDR2 FQNEAQ (reference sequence). V trimming: 3 bases; J trimming: 6 bases; junction bases outside the gene matches: 11. This CDR3 contains 17 residues. Here the CDR3 DNA reads TGTGCCAGCAGCTTTTTTCTCGCGGACAGGGGCGATGAAAAACTGTTTTTT. Amino acid sequence: CASSFFLADRGDEKLFF.